The T cell receptor (beta chain) described here comes from a study of T cells after yellow fever vaccination. Study-wide results and caveats: Booster sampling recovered most clones from primary vaccination (approximately 96% CD4, roughly 90% CD8).

Each CDR3 protein gets one entry after TCRdb re-called the 5' RACE reads with MiXCR. This repertoire shows about 340,000 distinct CDR3 sequences, almost 4% found once; its top ten account for 20% to 30%. CDR1 SGHTA and CDR2 FQGNSA come from the germline V gene. The CDR3 runs 14 residues. With 5 bases removed from V and 5 bases from J, the gap between germline ends came to 14 bases. A word on this clonotype: Its specificity is unknown.

The origin of this receptor is a man aged 18 to 35 who received the YFV17D yellow fever vaccine. The rearrangement links TRBV7-2 to TRBJ2-3; D tentatively fits TRBD1 or TRBD2 (5 bases each). The sequenced sample was PBMCs, obtained 5 days after the yellow fever booster vaccination. The DNA of the CDR3 is TGTGCCAGCAGCCCCGGGGTTGGGGGAGATACGCAGTATTTT. Translation gives CASSPGVGGDTQYF.